This paragraph reports one T cell receptor beta chain. Its matching antigen is unknown. This specimen belongs to a study of cytomegalovirus exposure and HLA in healthy donors. Background on the study: The roughly 120 validation repertoires used the same platform as the approximately 620 first-cohort repertoires (as reported by a later analysis).

TCRdb keeps only in-frame clones here, not all; method: immunoSEQ multiplex PCR. The sample carries 70,000 to 75,000 clones, around 96% recorded once. Study-level findings and limits: Most TCR sequences were uncommon, yet certain public TCRs appeared in many donors. The tendency of first-cohort TCR clusters to co-occur in the 90 to 150 validation repertoires was the finding of a later analysis.

The approximately 120-subject validation cohort, separate from the approximately 670-subject first cohort, included the donors. Sequencing input: PBMCs. The TCR originated in a man between 18 and 29 years old in good health and CMV-seropositive.

The CDR3 here is CAIRGRADTQYF. The CDR3 nucleotides read TGTGCCATCAGAGGGAGGGCAGATACGCAGTATTTT. The chain links TRBV10-3 to TRBJ2-3; 7 positions agree with TRBD2. The CDR3 sequence is 12 residues long. Losses at the gene ends were 6 bases for V and 4 bases for J; bases not matched to a gene: 1. Per germline, CDR1 ENHRY and CDR2 SYGVKD.